A selection of T cell receptor beta chains follows, all from one sample in a study of human T cells and chemical hapten exposure. Each CDR3 protein gets one entry after TCRdb re-called the RACE reads with MiXCR. This table has under 200,000 distinct CDR3 sequences, roughly 14% appearing once. The source was whole blood, collected in connection with sensitization to the hapten diphenylcyclopropenone (DPC). Every receptor here comes from a woman in her 30s with alopecia areata. Some clones in this sample may be carry-over from other donors' samples. Both conserved end residues are part of each CDR3. D genes are given only for firm matches. Not every row has a clone size; where given, it reads once, few, many or a size class.

length: 14
size: few
V: TRBV7-2
D: TRBD2
J: TRBJ2-7
DNA: TGTGCCAGCAGCTTAGCGGGAGGGCCCCACGAGCAGTACTTC
CDR3: CASSLAGGPHEQYF

length: 13
size: many
V: TRBV6-5
D: -
J: TRBJ1-1
DNA: TGTGCCACCGGGCTGGGGGGCTTGACTGAAGCTTTCTTT
CDR3: CATGLGGLTEAFF

length: 18
size: many
V: TRBV4-3
D: -
J: TRBJ1-5
DNA: TGCGCCAGCAGCCAAGAGCCGTTGCCGGGACCGACAAATCAGCCCCAGCATTTT
CDR3: CASSQEPLPGPTNQPQHF

length: 15
size: few
V: TRBV20-1
D: -
J: TRBJ1-1
DNA: TGCAGTGCCCCGCCGATCCTTGACGTCAACACTGAAGCTTTCTTT
CDR3: CSAPPILDVNTEAFF

length: 15
size: few
V: TRBV7-9
D: TRBD1
J: TRBJ1-1
DNA: TGTGCCAGCAGCCCAGCGGACAGGGCGGGCTCTGAAGCTTTCTTT
CDR3: CASSPADRAGSEAFF

length: 15
size: few
V: TRBV6-6
D: TRBD1
J: TRBJ2-1
DNA: TGTGCCAGCAGCCCTAGGGGGCATGGTTACAATGAGCAGTTCTTC
CDR3: CASSPRGHGYNEQFF

length: 16
size: few
V: TRBV6-6
D: -
J: TRBJ2-2
DNA: TGTGCCAGCAGTTATCCCAGCGGAGGGAACACCGGGGAGCTGTTTTTT
CDR3: CASSYPSGGNTGELFF

length: 16
size: -
V: TRBV7-9
D: TRBD2
J: TRBJ2-3
DNA: TGTGCCAGCAGCACAGGGAGCGGGAGGGCGGCAGATACGCAGTATTTT
CDR3: CASSTGSGRAADTQYF

length: 17
size: few
V: TRBV7-3
D: -
J: TRBJ2-1
DNA: TGTGCCAGCAGCTTAATAGGACCCAGGAGCTCCTACAATGAGCAGTTCTTC
CDR3: CASSLIGPRSSYNEQFF

length: 15
size: many
V: TRBV5-6
D: TRBD1
J: TRBJ1-1
DNA: TGTGCCAGCTCAAGGGGGACAGGGAGGAACACTGAAGCTTTCTTT
CDR3: CASSRGTGRNTEAFF

length: 15
size: few
V: TRBV27
D: -
J: TRBJ2-7
DNA: TGTGCCAGCAGATACTCCCGGGGTGCAACCTACGAGCAGTACTTC
CDR3: CASRYSRGATYEQYF

length: 14
size: few
V: TRBV6-6
D: TRBD1
J: TRBJ2-3
DNA: TGTGCCAGCGTTTGGGACAGGGGGACAGATACGCAGTATTTT
CDR3: CASVWDRGTDTQYF

length: 14
size: few
V: TRBV6-1
D: TRBD1
J: TRBJ2-4
DNA: TGTGCCAGCCTTCCAGGGGGCTATGAAAACATTCAGTACTTC
CDR3: CASLPGGYENIQYF

length: 14
size: -
V: TRBV29-1
D: -
J: TRBJ2-3
DNA: TGCAGCGGGCAAGCGGGCGTAATTTACGATACGCAGTATTTT
CDR3: CSGQAGVIYDTQYF

length: 14
size: many
V: TRBV18
D: -
J: TRBJ2-5
DNA: TGTGCCAGCTCACCAGGGAGTGGGTACGAGACCCAGTACTTC
CDR3: CASSPGSGYETQYF

length: 15
size: many
V: TRBV7-9
D: TRBD1
J: TRBJ2-3
DNA: TGTGCCAGCAATAAAGGGGACAGGCGGGCAGATACGCAGTATTTT
CDR3: CASNKGDRRADTQYF

length: 13
size: -
V: TRBV2
D: -
J: TRBJ2-1
DNA: TGTGCCAGCAGTGGCGGGACCTACAATGAGCAGTTCTTC
CDR3: CASSGGTYNEQFF

length: 18
size: -
V: TRBV5-1
D: -
J: TRBJ2-6
DNA: TGCGCCAGCAGCGTTACACCGGATCCGGCCTCTGGGGCCAACGTCCTGACTTTC
CDR3: CASSVTPDPASGANVLTF

length: 15
size: -
V: TRBV5-5
D: -
J: TRBJ1-5
DNA: TGTGCCAGCAGCTTGATTCGGGGAGGGACTCAGCCCCAGCATTTT
CDR3: CASSLIRGGTQPQHF

length: 15
size: -
V: TRBV28
D: TRBD2
J: TRBJ2-1
DNA: TGTGCCAGCACCGAGCAACTAGCGGGTGGCAATGAGCAGTTCTTC
CDR3: CASTEQLAGGNEQFF

length: 17
size: -
V: TRBV12-3/TRBV12-4
D: TRBD2
J: TRBJ2-1
DNA: TGTGCCAGCAGTTTATCTTCCAGCGGGAGCTCCTACAATGAGCAGTTCTTC
CDR3: CASSLSSSGSSYNEQFF

length: 16
size: -
V: TRBV4-2
D: -
J: TRBJ1-4
DNA: TGTGCCAGCAGACCTACTTTTTCTGCAACTAATGAAAAACTGTTTTTT
CDR3: CASRPTFSATNEKLFF

length: 13
size: -
V: TRBV15
D: -
J: TRBJ2-6
DNA: TGTGCCACCAGCGCGGACAGCGTTAACGTCCTGACTTTC
CDR3: CATSADSVNVLTF

length: 17
size: few
V: TRBV7-2
D: TRBD1
J: TRBJ2-3
DNA: TGTGCCAGCAGTACCACAGGGGGCGTCCCTAGCACAGATACGCAGTATTTT
CDR3: CASSTTGGVPSTDTQYF

length: 15
size: few
V: TRBV23-1
D: -
J: TRBJ1-5
DNA: TGCGCCAGCAGTCCGAGACAGGAGGGGAATCAGCCCCAGCATTTT
CDR3: CASSPRQEGNQPQHF

length: 14
size: -
V: TRBV12-3/TRBV12-4
D: TRBD1
J: TRBJ1-1
DNA: TGTGCCAGCAGTTTAAGAGGACAGGGGACTGAAGCTTTCTTT
CDR3: CASSLRGQGTEAFF

length: 17
size: -
V: TRBV5-5
D: -
J: TRBJ2-1
DNA: TGTGCCAGCAGTTTAGGACAAGGCTTACGACAATACAATGAGCAGTTCTTC
CDR3: CASSLGQGLRQYNEQFF

length: 15
size: few
V: TRBV20-1
D: TRBD1
J: TRBJ1-4
DNA: TGCAGTGCTAGAGAAGACAGGGACTTCCGCGAAAAACTGTTTTTT
CDR3: CSAREDRDFREKLFF

length: 13
size: -
V: TRBV11-3
D: -
J: TRBJ1-1
DNA: TGTGCCAGCAATCTCACAGCGAACACTGAAGCTTTCTTT
CDR3: CASNLTANTEAFF

length: 16
size: -
V: TRBV4-3
D: -
J: TRBJ2-1
DNA: TGCGCCAGCAGCCAAGCCCGTCCTGCGGTCTACAATGAGCAGTTCTTC
CDR3: CASSQARPAVYNEQFF

length: 16
size: few
V: TRBV14
D: -
J: TRBJ1-6
DNA: TGTGCCAGCAGCCAATTGGGACTACAGACCAATTCACCCCTCCACTTT
CDR3: CASSQLGLQTNSPLHF